This T cell receptor (beta chain) was found in a study of shared clonotypes between healthy human individuals. Method: immunoSEQ multiplex PCR; TCRdb's copy keeps in-frame clones and lacks some. The table lists a few million clones, over 90% of them singletons. This CDR3 spans 15 amino acids. The ends were cut back, 1 base at V and 5 bases at J, with 14 bases in the middle. Germline V gives CDR1 MNHNY, CDR2 SVGAGI (reference sequence). This clonotype originated in a man aged 18 to 30 in good health. Some clones in this sample may be carry-over from other donors' samples. Source material: naive CD4+ T cells from PBMCs. Subset defined: CD45RA+ positively selected. V and J are TRBV6-6 and TRBJ2-5; a weak D match, TRBD2 (5 bases). DNA of the CDR3: TGTGCCAGCAGTTACTACCACCCTAGGAGGGAGACCCAGTACTTC. This encodes CASSYYHPRRETQYF.